The 6 T cell receptor beta chains given below trace back to one sample, sequenced in a study of low-dose radiotherapy and immunotherapy resistance in tumors. Gene-specific TRAV and TRBV primers were used for first-strand cDNA, covering alpha and beta chains. TCR amplification involved 20 PCR cycles with a constant-region primer and V-primer adapter. TCRdb used MiXCR to reprocess the reads, holding one entry per CDR3 protein. The profile shows tens of thousands of distinct CDR3 sequences, less than 25% of them singletons. Described time point: after trial treatment. The sample's treatment: LDRT plus nivolumab, ipilimumab, low-dose cyclophosphamide and aspirin (RACIN trial). Source: PBMCs, taken after low-dose radiotherapy plus immunotherapy. These receptor sequences come from a female donor with ovarian cancer.

This clonotype was detected many times. The V call is TRBV12-3 or TRBV12-4, the J call TRBJ1-2; 8 nucleotides line up with TRBD1. The CDR3 contains 12 residues. The J segment lost 10 bases and the V segment lost 8 bases, leaving 9 bases of the junction unmatched. CDR3 sequence (DNA): TGTGCCAGCGCCGGGACAGGAGCCACCTACACCTTC. Translation: CASAGTGATYTF.

This clonotype was seen a handful of times. The gene calls are TRBV3-1 and TRBJ2-3; 7 bases are a match to TRBD1. This CDR3 is 16 amino acids long. Losses at the gene ends were 4 bases for V and 2 bases for J; bases not matched to a gene: 9. Germline CDR1 LGHDT, CDR2 YNNKEL (reference sequence). The CDR3 loop reads CASSPPTGANTDTQYF. The CDR3 nucleotides read TGTGCCAGCAGCCCTCCCACAGGGGCGAACACAGATACGCAGTATTTT.

Notes on this clonotype: A far bigger clonotype differs at one base, so this is likely a read error. It is likely a read error, because the conserved phenylalanine at the end of the CDR3 is missing. The V and J genes are TRBV6-8 and TRBJ2-7; a weak D match, TRBD2 (7 bases). The ends were cut back, 6 bases at V and 6 bases at J, with 15 bases in the middle. The germline CDR1 and CDR2 sequences are MNHGY and SAAAGT. This CDR3 contains 13 residues. In DNA, the CDR3 is TGTGCCAGCAGCGTAGGGGGAGGGGCCGAGCAGTACTCC. It is translated as CASSVGGGAEQYS.

This clonotype was recorded many times. The chain couples TRBV28 to TRBJ2-4; D possibly corresponds to TRBD1 (7 bases). Between the trimmed V and J ends, which lost 6 bases and 7 bases, there was a span of 13 bases. The germline V gene encodes CDR1 MDHEN and CDR2 SYDVKM. There are 13 residues in the CDR3. The CDR3 loop reads CASRSTGRNIQYF. CDR3 in DNA: TGTGCCAGCAGATCGACAGGGAGGAACATTCAGTACTTC.

This clonotype was seen at least ten times. This rearrangement joins TRBV27 to TRBJ1-2; D is possibly TRBD1 (6 bases). CDR1 is MNHEY and CDR2 is SMNVEV in the germline V gene (reference sequence). The CDR3 is 17 residues long. Trimming removed 8 bases from V and 4 bases from J, with 26 bases in between. This CDR3 is CASGSRQELKGAYGYTF. CDR3 nucleotides: TGTGCCAGCGGTTCTCGACAGGAGCTCAAGGGAGCCTATGGCTACACCTTC.

This clonotype occurred many times. The chain is built from TRBV29-1 and TRBJ2-7, with D possibly matching TRBD2 (6 bases). Trimming removed 7 bases from V and 3 bases from J, with 10 bases in between. The germline CDR1 and CDR2 sequences are SQVTM and ANQGSEA. CDR3 length: 11 amino acids. CDR3: CSAGTFYEQYF. The CDR3 DNA reads TGCAGCGCCGGGACTTTCTACGAGCAGTACTTC.